This entry lists 22 T cell receptor beta chains sequenced from one sample in a study of T cell responses to AZD1222 COVID-19 vaccine. The assay was immunoSEQ multiplex PCR, and TCRdb's table has in-frame clones only and misses some. The top ten hold 1.5% to 2% of the sample, which has fewer than 200,000 clones, around 90% seen once. The input for sequencing was peripheral blood, taken on day 0 of AZD1222 vaccination. These receptors were collected from an adult in good health.

The V gene is TRBV5-4, the J gene TRBJ1-2; D not resolved. The length of the CDR3 is 13 residues. Germline CDR1 and CDR2: SGHNT and YYREEE (reference sequence). The germline V and J ends were trimmed by 4 bases and 4 bases, with 11 bases remaining between them. The CDR3 protein is CASSLDYGYGYTF. CDR3 nucleotide sequence: TGTGCCAGCAGCCTGGACTATGGCTATGGCTACACCTTC. The variable domain in full, with the rest retrieved from reference TRBV5-4 and TRBJ1-2, is ETGVTQSPTHLIKTRGQQVTLRCSSQSGHNTVSWYQQALGQGPQFIFQYYREEENGRGNFPPRFSGLQFPNYSSELNVNALELDDSALYLCASSLDYGYGYTFGSGTRLTVV.

This sequence joins TRBV7-2 and TRBJ2-3, with a possible D match to TRBD2 (6 bases). The CDR3 contains 15 residues. Germline V gives CDR1 SGHTA, CDR2 FQGNSA. With 1 base removed from V and 3 bases from J, the gap between germline ends came to 11 bases. CDR3 in amino acids: CASSLDFGGTDTQYF. DNA for the CDR3: TGTGCCAGCAGCTTAGATTTCGGGGGAACAGATACGCAGTATTTT.

The CDR3 sequence is CASSRTLPSYNEQFF. CDR3 nucleotides: TGTGCCAGCAGTAGAACCCTGCCCTCCTACAATGAGCAGTTCTTC. The rearrangement joins TRBV6-5 to TRBJ2-1; D not resolved. Per the germline V gene, CDR1 is MNHEY and CDR2 is SVGAGI. Trimming took off 5 bases at V and 0 bases at J, with 11 bases between the two ends. CDR3 length: 15 amino acids.

This chain links TRBV7-2 with TRBJ1-4; 8 bases agree with TRBD1. There are 15 residues in the CDR3. Germline-derived CDR1 and CDR2 are SGHTA and FQGNSA. V shed 1 base and J 7 bases; nucleotides not matched to a gene: 5. The CDR3 reads CASSLGTGGTEKLFF. The CDR3 region has the DNA TGTGCCAGCAGCTTAGGTACAGGGGGGACTGAAAAACTGTTTTTT.

CDR3 nucleotides: TGTGCCAGCAGGAAAAGTACCTACGAGCAGTACTTC. Protein: CASRKSTYEQYF. The rearrangement joins TRBV12-3 or TRBV12-4 to TRBJ2-7; no definite D call. The V gene lost 6 bases and the J gene lost 2 bases, with 8 bases spanning the gap. The CDR3 runs to 12 residues.

This chain links TRBV18 with TRBJ1-2, with D uncertain. The germline CDR1 and CDR2 sequences are KGHSH and LQKENI. The V end was cut by 0 bases, the J end by 6 bases, with 11 bases between. This CDR3 contains 14 residues. The CDR3 here is CASSPPSGGHGYTF. The CDR3 DNA reads TGTGCCAGCTCACCACCTTCGGGAGGGCATGGCTACACCTTC.

The CDR3 DNA follows: TGTGCCAGCAGCCCGATGCAGGCCGGCACCGGGGAGCTGTTTTTT. As protein: CASSPMQAGTGELFF. This chain joins TRBV7-2 and TRBJ2-2, with no clear D. The CDR3 is made up of 15 amino acids. Germline CDR1 and CDR2: SGHTA and FQGNSA. V lost 5 bases to trimming and J lost 4 bases, with 14 bases between them.

The chain uses TRBV16 and TRBJ2-1; the match to TRBD1 covers 8 bases. The V gene end was trimmed by 5 bases and the J gene end by 2 bases; junction bases not matched to a gene: 5. The V gene's germline CDR1 is KGHSY and CDR2 FQNENV. The CDR3 sequence is 15 residues long. The CDR3 reads CASSGGQGTYNEQFF. The CDR3 bases are TGTGCCAGCAGCGGCGGACAGGGTACCTACAATGAGCAGTTCTTC.

This sequence joins TRBV28 and TRBJ1-2; D might be TRBD1 (5 bases). CDR3 size: 18 residues. Germline V gives CDR1 MDHEN, CDR2 SYDVKM. The V and J ends lost 6 bases and 2 bases respectively, with 25 bases between them. The CDR3 sequence: CASRGPGTEEVGNYGYTF. CDR3 DNA sequence: TGTGCCAGCAGGGGACCCGGGACGGAGGAGGTCGGAAACTATGGCTACACCTTC.

This chain joins TRBV25-1 and TRBJ1-1; perhaps TRBD1 as D (6 bases). V lost 6 bases to trimming and J lost 3 bases, with 11 bases between them. Germline loops: CDR1 MGHDK, CDR2 SYGVNS. The length of the CDR3 is 13 residues. The CDR3 protein is CASRAGVYTEAFF. DNA for the CDR3: TGTGCCAGCAGGGCAGGGGTGTACACTGAAGCTTTCTTT. Variable domain in full (rest from reference TRBV25-1 and TRBJ1-1): EADIYQTPRYLVIGTGKKITLECSQTMGHDKMYWYQQDPGMELHLIHYSYGVNSTEKGDLSSESTVSRIRTEHFPLTLESARPSHTSQYLCASRAGVYTEAFFGQGTRLTVV.

The V gene is TRBV3-1 (or the pseudogene TRBV3-2), the J gene TRBJ2-2, with D unresolved. Germline CDR1 and CDR2: LGHDT and YNNKEL (reference sequence). The CDR3 runs 16 residues. V was cut by 1 base and J by 1 base, with 10 bases left in between. The CDR3 DNA sequence: TGTGCCAGCAGCCAAGGGCCAGACTTGAACACCGGGGAGCTGTTTTTT. Protein product: CASSQGPDLNTGELFF.

The CDR3, as DNA: TGTGCCAGCAGTAAAGACAGGGGATGGGAGCAGTACGTC. Its translation: CASSKDRGWEQYV. The chain has TRBV5-6 and TRBJ2-7; the match to TRBD1 covers 8 bases. V was pared by 5 bases and J by 7 bases, with 8 bases of the junction left unmatched. CDR1 is SGHDT and CDR2 is YYEEEE in the germline V gene. CDR3 length: 13 amino acids.

The chain couples TRBV6-5 to TRBJ1-5; possible D gene TRBD1, 6 bases. The length of the CDR3 is 15 residues. CDR1 MNHEY and CDR2 SVGAGI come from the germline V gene. V was cut by 7 bases and J by 1 base, with 14 bases left in between. CDR3 loop: CASKTQGLSNQPQHF. In nucleotides, the CDR3 is TGTGCCAGCAAGACACAGGGACTAAGCAATCAGCCCCAGCATTTT.

V usage is TRBV9 and J usage is TRBJ2-3, with D tentatively TRBD2 (6 bases). The germline V gene has CDR1 SGDLS and CDR2 YYNGEE. This CDR3 comprises 17 residues. The V end was cut by 0 bases, the J end by 1 base, with 15 bases between. The CDR3 here is CASSVAPGVTGTDTQYF. CDR3 DNA: TGTGCCAGCAGCGTAGCTCCGGGGGTGACAGGCACAGATACGCAGTATTTT.

The gene calls are TRBV15 and TRBJ2-7, with a tentative D call TRBD1 (6 bases). Trimming took 4 bases from V and 1 from J, leaving 17 bases between them. The CDR3 has 16 amino acids. CDR1 LNHNV and CDR2 YYDKDF come from the germline V gene (reference sequence). The CDR3 sequence: CATSIGTSLTSYEQYV. CDR3 in DNA: TGTGCCACCAGCATCGGGACATCCCTAACGTCCTACGAGCAGTACGTC.

The chain carries TRBV6-5 and TRBJ2-7; 7 nucleotides agree with TRBD2. V was clipped by 0 bases and J by 3 bases; unmatched bases: 2. Germline CDR1 MNHEY, CDR2 SVGAGI. The CDR3 runs 14 residues. The CDR3 DNA is TGTGCCAGCAGTTACTCGCCTAGCGGCTACGAGCAGTACTTC. Protein product: CASSYSPSGYEQYF.

The chain carries TRBV6-5 and TRBJ1-1; 10 nucleotides line up with TRBD1. The germline CDR1 and CDR2 sequences are MNHEY and SVGAGI. Trimming at V came to 6 bases and at J to 4 bases, leaving 5 bases not matched to a gene. This CDR3 spans 14 amino acids. The CDR3 spells CASRWGQGRTEAFF. The CDR3 region has the DNA TGTGCCAGCAGGTGGGGACAGGGGCGCACTGAAGCTTTCTTT.

The chain recombines TRBV29-1 with TRBJ2-7; D might be TRBD1 or TRBD2, each matching 6 bases. CDR3 size: 14 residues. Germline CDR1 and CDR2: SQVTM and ANQGSEA. Trimming left V 6 bases short and J 2 bases short, with 17 bases between. CDR3 bases: TGCAGCGTCCCATTAGGGGGGCCTACCTACGAGCAGTACTTC. It specifies CSVPLGGPTYEQYF.

The genes are TRBV5-1 and TRBJ2-1; D is unresolved. The CDR3 is 17 amino acids. V was cut by 1 base and J by 9 bases, with 23 bases left in between. Germline V CDR1 and CDR2: SGHRS, YFSETQ. The CDR3 protein is CASSLSQARPSRGEQFF. The CDR3 DNA is TGCGCCAGCAGCTTGAGCCAAGCGAGGCCCTCGCGAGGTGAGCAGTTCTTC. The full variable domain, its missing parts supplied by reference TRBV5-1 and TRBJ2-1, is KAGVTQTPRYLIKTRGQQVTLSCSPISGHRSVSWYQQTPGQGLQFLFEYFSETQRNKGNFPGRFSGRQFSNSRSEMNVSTLELGDSALYLCASSLSQARPSRGEQFFGPGTRLTVL.

This chain uses TRBV6-5 with TRBJ1-1, with D uncertain. V lost 0 bases and J 4 bases, leaving 12 bases between the germline ends. The CDR3 loop spans 15 amino acids. Germline V gene sequence: CDR1 MNHEY, CDR2 SVGAGI. Written as DNA, the CDR3 is TGTGCCAGCAGTTACTCCCCCGAGATCAGCACTGAAGCTTTCTTT. Its protein is CASSYSPEISTEAFF.

This rearrangement joins TRBV29-1 to TRBJ1-1; 7 positions match TRBD1. The ends lost 0 bases at V and 2 bases at J; junction bases unmatched: 6. The length of the CDR3 is 15 residues. Germline V gene sequence: CDR1 SQVTM, CDR2 ANQGSEA. Written as DNA, the CDR3 is TGCAGCGTTGAAGAAGGCAGGGGGGTTAACACTGAAGCTTTCTTT. Translation gives CSVEEGRGVNTEAFF.

This clone turned up a few times. The gene calls are TRBV6-5 and TRBJ2-7; 7 bases agree with TRBD2. The CDR3 has 15 amino acids. Germline V gene data show CDR1 as MNHEY and CDR2 as SVGAGI. J was trimmed by 2 bases and V by 2 bases; bases with no gene match: 6. The CDR3 loop reads CASSYEGSGPYEQYF. In nucleotides, the CDR3 is TGTGCCAGCAGTTACGAAGGTAGCGGGCCCTACGAGCAGTACTTC.